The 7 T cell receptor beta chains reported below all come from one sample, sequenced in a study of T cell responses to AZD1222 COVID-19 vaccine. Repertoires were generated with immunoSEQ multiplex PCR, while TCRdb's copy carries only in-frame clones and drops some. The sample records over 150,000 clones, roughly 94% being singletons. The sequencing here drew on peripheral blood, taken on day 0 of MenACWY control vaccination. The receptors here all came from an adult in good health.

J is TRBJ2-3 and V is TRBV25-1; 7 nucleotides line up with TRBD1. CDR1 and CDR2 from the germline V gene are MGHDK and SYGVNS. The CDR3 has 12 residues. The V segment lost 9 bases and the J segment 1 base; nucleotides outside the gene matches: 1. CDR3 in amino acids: CASGQGTDTQYF. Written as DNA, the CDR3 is TGTGCCAGTGGACAGGGCACAGATACGCAGTATTTT.

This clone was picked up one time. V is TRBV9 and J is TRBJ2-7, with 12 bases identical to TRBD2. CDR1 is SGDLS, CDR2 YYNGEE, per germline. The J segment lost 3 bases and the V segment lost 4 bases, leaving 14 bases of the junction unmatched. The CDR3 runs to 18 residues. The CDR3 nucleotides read TGTGCCAGCAGCTCCTCGGGTCTAGCGGGAGGGCCGGTCTACGAGCAGTACTTC. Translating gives CASSSSGLAGGPVYEQYF.

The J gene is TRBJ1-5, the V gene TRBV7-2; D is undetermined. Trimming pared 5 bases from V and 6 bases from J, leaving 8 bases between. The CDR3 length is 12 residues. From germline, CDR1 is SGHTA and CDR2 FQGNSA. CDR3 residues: CASSRGGQPQHF. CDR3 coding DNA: TGTGCCAGCAGCCGGGGTGGTCAGCCCCAGCATTTT.

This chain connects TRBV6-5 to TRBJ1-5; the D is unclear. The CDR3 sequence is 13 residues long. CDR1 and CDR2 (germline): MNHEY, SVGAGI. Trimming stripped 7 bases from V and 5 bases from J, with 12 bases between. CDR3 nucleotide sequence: TGTGCCAGCACGGCGAGGGCCGATCAGCCCCAGCATTTT. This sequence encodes CASTARADQPQHF.

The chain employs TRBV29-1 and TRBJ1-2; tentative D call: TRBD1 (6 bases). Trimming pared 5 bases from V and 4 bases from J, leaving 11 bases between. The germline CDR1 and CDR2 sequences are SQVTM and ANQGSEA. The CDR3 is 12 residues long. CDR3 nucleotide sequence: TGCAGCGTTAATCAGGGGCTCTATGGCTACACCTTC. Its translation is CSVNQGLYGYTF.

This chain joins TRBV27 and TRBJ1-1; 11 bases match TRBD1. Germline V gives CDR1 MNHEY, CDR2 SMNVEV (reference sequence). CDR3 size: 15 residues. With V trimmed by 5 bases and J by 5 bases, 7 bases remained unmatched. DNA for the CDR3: TGTGCCAGCAGTCCAGAAGGGACAGGGGGGACTGAAGCTTTCTTT. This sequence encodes CASSPEGTGGTEAFF.

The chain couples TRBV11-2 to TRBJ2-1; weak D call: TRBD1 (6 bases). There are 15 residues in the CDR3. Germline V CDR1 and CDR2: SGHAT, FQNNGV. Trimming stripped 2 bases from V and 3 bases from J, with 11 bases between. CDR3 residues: CASSLSPGDYNEQFF. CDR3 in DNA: TGTGCCAGCAGCTTATCACCAGGGGACTACAATGAGCAGTTCTTC.